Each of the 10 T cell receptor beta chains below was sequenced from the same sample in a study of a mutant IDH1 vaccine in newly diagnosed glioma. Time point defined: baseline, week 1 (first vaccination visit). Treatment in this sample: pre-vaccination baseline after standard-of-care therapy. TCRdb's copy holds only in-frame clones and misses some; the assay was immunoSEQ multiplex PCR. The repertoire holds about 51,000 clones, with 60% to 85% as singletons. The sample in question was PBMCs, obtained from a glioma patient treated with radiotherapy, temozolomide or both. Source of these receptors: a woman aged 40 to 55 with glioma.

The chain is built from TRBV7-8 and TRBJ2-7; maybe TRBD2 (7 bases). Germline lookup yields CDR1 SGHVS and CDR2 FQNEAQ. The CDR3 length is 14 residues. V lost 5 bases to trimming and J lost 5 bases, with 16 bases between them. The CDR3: CASSPMGEGDEQYF. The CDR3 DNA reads TGTGCCAGCAGCCCCATGGGGGAGGGGGACGAGCAGTACTTC.

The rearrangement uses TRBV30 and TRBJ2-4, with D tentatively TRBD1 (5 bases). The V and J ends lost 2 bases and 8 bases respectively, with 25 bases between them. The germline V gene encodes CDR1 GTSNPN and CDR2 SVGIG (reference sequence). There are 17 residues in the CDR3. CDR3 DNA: TGTGCCTGGAGTACCCCCCGACAGTCAAGGTTATTGGACATTCAGTACTTC. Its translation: CAWSTPRQSRLLDIQYF. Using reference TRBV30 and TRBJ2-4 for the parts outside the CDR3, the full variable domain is SQTIHQWPATLVQPVGSPLSLECTVEGTSNPNLYWYRQAAGRGLQLLFYSVGIGQISSEVPQNLSASRPQDRQFILSSKKLLLSDSGFYLCAWSTPRQSRLLDIQYFGAGTRLSVL.

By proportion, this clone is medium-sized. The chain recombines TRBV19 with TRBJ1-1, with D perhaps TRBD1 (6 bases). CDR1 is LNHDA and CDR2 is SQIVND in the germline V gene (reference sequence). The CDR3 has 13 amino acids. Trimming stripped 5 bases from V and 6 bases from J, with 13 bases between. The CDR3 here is CASSPGGGPEAFF. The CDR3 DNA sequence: TGTGCCAGTAGTCCGGGAGGGGGTCCTGAAGCTTTCTTT.

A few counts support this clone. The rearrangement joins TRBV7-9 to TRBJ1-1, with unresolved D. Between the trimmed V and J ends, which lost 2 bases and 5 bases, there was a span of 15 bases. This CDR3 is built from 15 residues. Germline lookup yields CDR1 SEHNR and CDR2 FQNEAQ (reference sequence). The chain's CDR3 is CASSLSDWGKTEAFF. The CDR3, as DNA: TGTGCCAGCAGCTTATCTGACTGGGGTAAAACTGAAGCTTTCTTT.

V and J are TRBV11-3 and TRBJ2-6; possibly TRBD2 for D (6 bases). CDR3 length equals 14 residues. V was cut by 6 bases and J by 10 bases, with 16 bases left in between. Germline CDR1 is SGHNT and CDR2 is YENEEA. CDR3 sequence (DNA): TGTGCCAGCAGTTTATCTTGGAGGGAAAACGTCCTGACTTTC. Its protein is CASSLSWRENVLTF.

CDR3 sequence reads: CASSVTGSDTEAFF. The CDR3 DNA is TGTGCCAGCAGCGTGACAGGGTCCGACACTGAAGCTTTCTTT. The chain employs TRBV9 and TRBJ1-1; 7 bases are a match to TRBD1. The germline CDR1 and CDR2 sequences are SGDLS and YYNGEE. This CDR3 is 14 amino acids long. J was trimmed by 3 bases and V by 2 bases; bases with no gene match: 4. Full variable domain (outside the CDR3, taken from reference TRBV9 and TRBJ1-1): DSGVTQTPKHLITATGQRVTLRCSPRSGDLSVYWYQQSLDQGLQFLIQYYNGEERAKGNILERFSAQQFPDLHSELNLSSLELGDSALYFCASSVTGSDTEAFFGQGTRLTVV.

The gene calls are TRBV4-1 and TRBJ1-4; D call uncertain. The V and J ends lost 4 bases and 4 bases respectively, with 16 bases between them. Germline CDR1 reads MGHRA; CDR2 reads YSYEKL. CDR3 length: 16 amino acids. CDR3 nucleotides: TGCGCCAGCAGCCGCTTCTCTGGCGGCGGTAATGAAAAACTGTTTTTT. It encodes CASSRFSGGGNEKLFF.

CDR3 sequence reads: CASSIQGGDYGYTF. The CDR3 DNA is TGTGCCAGTAGTATCCAGGGGGGTGACTATGGCTACACCTTC. The V call is TRBV19, the J call TRBJ1-2, with TRBD1 matching 7 bases. With V trimmed by 3 bases and J by 3 bases, 4 bases remained unmatched. The CDR3 runs to 14 residues. Germline CDR1 reads LNHDA; CDR2 reads SQIVND (reference sequence).

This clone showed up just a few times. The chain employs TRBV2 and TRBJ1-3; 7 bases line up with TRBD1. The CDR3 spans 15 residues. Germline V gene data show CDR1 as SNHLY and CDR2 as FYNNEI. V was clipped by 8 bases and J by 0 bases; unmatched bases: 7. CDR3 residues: CASRTGVFSGNTIYF. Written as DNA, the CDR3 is TGTGCCAGCCGTACAGGGGTCTTCTCTGGAAACACCATATATTTT.

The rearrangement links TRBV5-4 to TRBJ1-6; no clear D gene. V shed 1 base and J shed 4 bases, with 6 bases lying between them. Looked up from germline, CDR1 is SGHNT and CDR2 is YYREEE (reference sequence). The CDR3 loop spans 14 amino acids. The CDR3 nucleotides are TGTGCCAGCAGCTTGCTAGAATATAATTCACCCCTCCACTTT. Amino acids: CASSLLEYNSPLHF.